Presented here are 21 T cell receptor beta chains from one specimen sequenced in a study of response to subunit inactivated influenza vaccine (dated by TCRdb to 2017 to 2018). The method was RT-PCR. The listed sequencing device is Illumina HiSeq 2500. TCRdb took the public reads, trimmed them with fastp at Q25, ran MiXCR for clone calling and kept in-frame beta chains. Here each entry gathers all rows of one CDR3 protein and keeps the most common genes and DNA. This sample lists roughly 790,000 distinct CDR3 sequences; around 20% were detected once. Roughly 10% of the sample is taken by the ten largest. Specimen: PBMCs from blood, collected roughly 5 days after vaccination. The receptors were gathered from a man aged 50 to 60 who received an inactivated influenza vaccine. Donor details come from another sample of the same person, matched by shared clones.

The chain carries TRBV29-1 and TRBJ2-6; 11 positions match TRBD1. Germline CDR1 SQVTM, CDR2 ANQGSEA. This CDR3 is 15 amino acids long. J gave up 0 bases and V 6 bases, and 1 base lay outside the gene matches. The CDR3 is CSVGQGASGANVLTF. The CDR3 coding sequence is TGCAGCGTAGGACAGGGGGCCTCTGGGGCCAACGTCCTGACTTTC.

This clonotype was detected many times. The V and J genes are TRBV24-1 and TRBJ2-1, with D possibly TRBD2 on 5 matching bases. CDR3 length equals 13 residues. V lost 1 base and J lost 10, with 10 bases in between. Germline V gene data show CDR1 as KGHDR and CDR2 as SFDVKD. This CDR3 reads CATSDFRTREQFF. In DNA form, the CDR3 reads TGTGCCACCAGTGATTTCAGAACTAGGGAGCAGTTCTTC.

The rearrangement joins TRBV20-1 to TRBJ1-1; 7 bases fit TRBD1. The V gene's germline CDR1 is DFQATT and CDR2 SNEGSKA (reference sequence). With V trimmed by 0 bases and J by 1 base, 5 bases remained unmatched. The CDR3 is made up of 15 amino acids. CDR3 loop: CSARDPGTANTEAFF. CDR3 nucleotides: TGCAGTGCTAGAGATCCCGGGACAGCGAACACTGAAGCTTTCTTT.

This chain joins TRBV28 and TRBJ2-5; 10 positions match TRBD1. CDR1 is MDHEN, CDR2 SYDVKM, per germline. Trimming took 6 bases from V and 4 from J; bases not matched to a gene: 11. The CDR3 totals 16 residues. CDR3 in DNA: TGTGCCAGCAGACCCCCCTCCGGGACAGGGGTAGAGACCCAGTACTTC. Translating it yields CASRPPSGTGVETQYF. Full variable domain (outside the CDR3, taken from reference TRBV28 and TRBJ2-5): DVKVTQSSRYLVKRTGEKVFLECVQDMDHENMFWYRQDPGLGLRLIYFSYDVKMKEKGDIPEGYSVSREKKERFSLILESASTNQTSMYLCASRPPSGTGVETQYFGPGTRLLVL.

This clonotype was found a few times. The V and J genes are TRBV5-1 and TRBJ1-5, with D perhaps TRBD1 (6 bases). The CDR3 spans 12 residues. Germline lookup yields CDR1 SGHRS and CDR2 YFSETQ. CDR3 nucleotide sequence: TGCCCCCCTGAACAGGGAGGGCAGCCCCAGCATTTT. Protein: CPPEQGGQPQHF.

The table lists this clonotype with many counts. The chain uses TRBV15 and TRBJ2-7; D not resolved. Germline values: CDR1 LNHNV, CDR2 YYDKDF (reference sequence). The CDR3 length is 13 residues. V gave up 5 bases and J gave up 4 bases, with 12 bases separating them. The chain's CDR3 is CATSPPVGYEQYF. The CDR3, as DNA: TGTGCCACCAGCCCCCCGGTCGGTTACGAGCAGTACTTC.

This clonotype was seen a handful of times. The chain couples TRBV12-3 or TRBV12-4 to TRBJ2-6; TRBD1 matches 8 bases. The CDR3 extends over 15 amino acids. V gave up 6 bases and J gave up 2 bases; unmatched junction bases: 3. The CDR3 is CASSETGAGANVLTF. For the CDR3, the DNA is TGTGCCAGCAGCGAGACAGGGGCTGGGGCCAACGTCCTGACTTTC.

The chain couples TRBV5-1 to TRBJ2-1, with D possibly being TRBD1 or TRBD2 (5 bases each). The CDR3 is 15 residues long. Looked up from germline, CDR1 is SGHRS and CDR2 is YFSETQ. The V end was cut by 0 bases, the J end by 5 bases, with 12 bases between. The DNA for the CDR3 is TGCGCCAGCAGCTTGGGAGATGGGACGAACAATGAGCAGTTCTTC. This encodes CASSLGDGTNNEQFF.

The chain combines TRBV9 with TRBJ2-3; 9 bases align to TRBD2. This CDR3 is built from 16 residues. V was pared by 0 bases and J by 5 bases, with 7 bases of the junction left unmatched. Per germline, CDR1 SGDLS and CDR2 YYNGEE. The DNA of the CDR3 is TGTGCCAGCAGCGTAGATGGCGGGGGGGCCGTAGATACGCAGTATTTT. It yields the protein CASSVDGGGAVDTQYF.

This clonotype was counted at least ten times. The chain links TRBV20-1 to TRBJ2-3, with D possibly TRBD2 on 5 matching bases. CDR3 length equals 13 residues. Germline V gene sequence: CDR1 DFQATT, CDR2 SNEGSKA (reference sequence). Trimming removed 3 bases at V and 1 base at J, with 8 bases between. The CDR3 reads CSASRGGTDTQYF. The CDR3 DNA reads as TGCAGTGCTAGTCGGGGAGGCACAGATACGCAGTATTTT.

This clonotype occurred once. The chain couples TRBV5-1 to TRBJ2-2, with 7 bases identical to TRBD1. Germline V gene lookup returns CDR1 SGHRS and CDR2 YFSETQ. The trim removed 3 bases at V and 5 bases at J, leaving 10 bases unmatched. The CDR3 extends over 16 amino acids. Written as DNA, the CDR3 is TGCGCCAGCAGCTCCGAGGGGGCCACGAGGACCGGGGAGCTGTTTTTT. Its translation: CASSSEGATRTGELFF.

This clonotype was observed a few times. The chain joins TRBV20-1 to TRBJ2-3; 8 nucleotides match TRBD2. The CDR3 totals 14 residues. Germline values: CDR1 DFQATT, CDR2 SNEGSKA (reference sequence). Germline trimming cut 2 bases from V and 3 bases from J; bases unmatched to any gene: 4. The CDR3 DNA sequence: TGCAGTGCTAGAAGTACTAGCGGTACAGATACGCAGTATTTT. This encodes CSARSTSGTDTQYF.

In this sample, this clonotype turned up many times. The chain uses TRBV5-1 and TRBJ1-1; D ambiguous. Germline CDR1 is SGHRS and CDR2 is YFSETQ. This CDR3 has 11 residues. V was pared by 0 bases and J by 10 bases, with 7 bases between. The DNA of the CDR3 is TGCGCCAGCAGCTTGGAAGGAGGAGCTTTCTTT. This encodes CASSLEGGAFF.

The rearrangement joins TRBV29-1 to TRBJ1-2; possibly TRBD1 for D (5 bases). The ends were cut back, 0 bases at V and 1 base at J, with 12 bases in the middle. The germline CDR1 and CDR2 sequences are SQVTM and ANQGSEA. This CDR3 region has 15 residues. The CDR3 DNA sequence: TGCAGCGTTGAAGAGGGGCGGGAGATTAACTATGGCTACACCTTC. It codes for CSVEEGREINYGYTF.

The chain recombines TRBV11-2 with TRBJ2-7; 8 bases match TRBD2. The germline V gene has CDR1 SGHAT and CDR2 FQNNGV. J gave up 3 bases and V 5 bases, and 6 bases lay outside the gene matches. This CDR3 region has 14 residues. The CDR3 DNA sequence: TGTGCCAGCAGCCCGGGACTAGACCTCTACGAGCAGTACTTC. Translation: CASSPGLDLYEQYF.

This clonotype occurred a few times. The CDR3 region has the DNA TGTGCCACCAGCAAGACCCTTGGCGGCACCGGGGAGCTGTTTTTT. This sequence encodes CATSKTLGGTGELFF. The chain uses TRBV15 and TRBJ2-2; unclear D gene. Per the germline V gene, CDR1 is LNHNV and CDR2 is YYDKDF (reference sequence). The V gene lost 4 bases and the J gene lost 4 bases, with 13 bases spanning the gap. This CDR3 is 15 amino acids long. Using reference TRBV15 and TRBJ2-2 for the parts outside the CDR3, the full variable domain is DAMVIQNPRYQVTQFGKPVTLSCSQTLNHNVMYWYQQKSSQAPKLLFHYYDKDFNNEADTPDNFQSRRPNTSFCFLDIRSPGLGDTAMYLCATSKTLGGTGELFFGEGSRLTVL.

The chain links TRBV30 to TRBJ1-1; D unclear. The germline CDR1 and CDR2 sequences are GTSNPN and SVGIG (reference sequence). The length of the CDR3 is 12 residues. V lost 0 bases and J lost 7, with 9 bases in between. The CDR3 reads CAWSVGPGEAFF. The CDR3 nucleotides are TGTGCCTGGAGTGTAGGACCAGGTGAAGCTTTCTTT.

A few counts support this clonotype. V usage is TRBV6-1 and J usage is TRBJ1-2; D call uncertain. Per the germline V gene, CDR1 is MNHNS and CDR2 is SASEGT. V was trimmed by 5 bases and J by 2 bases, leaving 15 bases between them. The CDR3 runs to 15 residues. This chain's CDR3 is CASSRTGETNYGYTF. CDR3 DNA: TGTGCCAGCAGTCGGACCGGGGAGACCAACTATGGCTACACCTTC.

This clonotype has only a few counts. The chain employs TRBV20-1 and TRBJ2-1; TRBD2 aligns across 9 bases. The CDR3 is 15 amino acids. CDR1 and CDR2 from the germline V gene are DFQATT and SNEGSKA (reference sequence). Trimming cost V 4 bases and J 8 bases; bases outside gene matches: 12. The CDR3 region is CSATYLGLANYEQFF. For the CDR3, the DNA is TGCAGTGCTACCTATCTTGGACTAGCGAATTATGAGCAGTTCTTC.

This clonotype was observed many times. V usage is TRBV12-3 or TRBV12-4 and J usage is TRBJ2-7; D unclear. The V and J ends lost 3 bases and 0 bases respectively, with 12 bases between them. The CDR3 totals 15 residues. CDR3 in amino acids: CASSFSDAGSYEQYF. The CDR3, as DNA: TGTGCCAGCAGTTTCTCGGACGCTGGCTCCTACGAGCAGTACTTC.

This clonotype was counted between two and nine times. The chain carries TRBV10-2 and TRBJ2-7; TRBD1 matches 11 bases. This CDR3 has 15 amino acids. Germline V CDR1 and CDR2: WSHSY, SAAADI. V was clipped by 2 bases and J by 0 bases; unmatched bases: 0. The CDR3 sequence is CASSEGTGGSYEQYF. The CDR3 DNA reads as TGCGCCAGCAGTGAGGGGACAGGGGGCTCCTACGAGCAGTACTTC.